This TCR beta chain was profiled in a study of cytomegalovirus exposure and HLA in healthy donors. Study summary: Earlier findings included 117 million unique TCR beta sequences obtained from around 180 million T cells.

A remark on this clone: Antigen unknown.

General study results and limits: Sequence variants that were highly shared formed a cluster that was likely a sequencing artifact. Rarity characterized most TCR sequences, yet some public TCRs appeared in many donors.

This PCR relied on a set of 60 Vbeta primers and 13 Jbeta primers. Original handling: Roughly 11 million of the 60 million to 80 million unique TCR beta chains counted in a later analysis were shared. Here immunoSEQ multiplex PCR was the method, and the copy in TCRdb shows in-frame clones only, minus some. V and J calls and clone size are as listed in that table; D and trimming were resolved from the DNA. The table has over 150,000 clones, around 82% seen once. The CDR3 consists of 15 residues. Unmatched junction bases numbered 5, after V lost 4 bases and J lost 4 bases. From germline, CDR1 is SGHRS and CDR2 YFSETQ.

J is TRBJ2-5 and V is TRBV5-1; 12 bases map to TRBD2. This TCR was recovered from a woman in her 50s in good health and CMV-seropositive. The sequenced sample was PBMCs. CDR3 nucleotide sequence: TGCGCCAGCAGCATGCTAGCGGGGGGGATAGAGACCCAGTACTTC. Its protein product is CASSMLAGGIETQYF.